The TCR beta chain under discussion was sequenced for a study of T cell changes during pregnancy in multiple sclerosis. Clones were read by immunoSEQ multiplex PCR, and TCRdb kept only the in-frame ones, dropping some. The sample consists of around 69,000 clones, almost 95% of them appearing once. From germline, CDR1 is SNHLY and CDR2 FYNNEI. This CDR3 is 15 amino acids long. The germline V and J ends were trimmed by 6 bases and 0 bases, with 15 bases remaining between them. The source was peripheral blood, collected in the third trimester of pregnancy. The chain combines TRBV2 with TRBJ2-7; tentative D call: TRBD1 (6 bases). This clonotype was sampled from a female donor in good health, enrolled as a control in a pregnancy study. CDR3 nucleotides: TGTGCCAGCAGACCCGGACAGTGGGGCTCCTACGAGCAGTACTTC. Amino acid sequence: CASRPGQWGSYEQYF.